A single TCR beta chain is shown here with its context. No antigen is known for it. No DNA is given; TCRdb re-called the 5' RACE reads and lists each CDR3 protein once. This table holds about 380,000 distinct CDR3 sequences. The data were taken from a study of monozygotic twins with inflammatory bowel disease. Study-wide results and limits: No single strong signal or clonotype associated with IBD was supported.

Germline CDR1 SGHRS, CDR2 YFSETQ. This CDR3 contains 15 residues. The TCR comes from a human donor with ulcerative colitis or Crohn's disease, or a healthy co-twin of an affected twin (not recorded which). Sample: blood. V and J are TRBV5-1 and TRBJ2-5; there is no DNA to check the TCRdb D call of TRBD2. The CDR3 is CASSLEGLDEETQYF.